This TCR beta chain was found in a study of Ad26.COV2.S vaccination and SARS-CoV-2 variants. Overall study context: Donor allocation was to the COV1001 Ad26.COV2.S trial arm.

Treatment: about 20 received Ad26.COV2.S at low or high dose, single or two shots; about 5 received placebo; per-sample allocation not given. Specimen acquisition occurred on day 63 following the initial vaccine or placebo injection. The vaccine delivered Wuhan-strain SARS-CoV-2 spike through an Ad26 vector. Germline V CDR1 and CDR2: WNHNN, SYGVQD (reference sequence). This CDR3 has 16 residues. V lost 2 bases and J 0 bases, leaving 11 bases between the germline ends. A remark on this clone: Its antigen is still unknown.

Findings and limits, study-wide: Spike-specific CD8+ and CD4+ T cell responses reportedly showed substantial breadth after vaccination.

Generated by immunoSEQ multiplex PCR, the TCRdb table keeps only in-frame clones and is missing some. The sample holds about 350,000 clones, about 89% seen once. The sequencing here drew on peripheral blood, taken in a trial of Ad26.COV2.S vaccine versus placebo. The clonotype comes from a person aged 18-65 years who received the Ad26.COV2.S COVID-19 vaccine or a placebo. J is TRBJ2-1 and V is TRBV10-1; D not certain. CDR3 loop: CASSELVGNSYNEQFF. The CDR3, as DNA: TGCGCCAGCAGTGAGCTAGTAGGGAACTCCTACAATGAGCAGTTCTTC.